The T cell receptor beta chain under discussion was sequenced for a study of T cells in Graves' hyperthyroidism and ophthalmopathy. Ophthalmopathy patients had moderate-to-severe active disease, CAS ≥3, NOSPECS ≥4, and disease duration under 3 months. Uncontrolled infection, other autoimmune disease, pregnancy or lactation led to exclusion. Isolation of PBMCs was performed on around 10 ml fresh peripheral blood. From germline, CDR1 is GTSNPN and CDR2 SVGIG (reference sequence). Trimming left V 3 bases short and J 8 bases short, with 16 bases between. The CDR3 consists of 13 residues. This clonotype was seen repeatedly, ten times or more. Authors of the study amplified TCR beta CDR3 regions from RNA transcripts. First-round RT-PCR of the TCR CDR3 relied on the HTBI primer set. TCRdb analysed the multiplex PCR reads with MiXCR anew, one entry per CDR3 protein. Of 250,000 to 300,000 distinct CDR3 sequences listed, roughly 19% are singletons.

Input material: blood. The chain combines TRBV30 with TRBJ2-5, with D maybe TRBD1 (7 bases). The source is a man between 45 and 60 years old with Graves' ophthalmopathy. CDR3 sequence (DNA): TGTGCCTGGAGGGGAGGACAGGCCCGTACCCAGTACTTC. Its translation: CAWRGGQARTQYF.